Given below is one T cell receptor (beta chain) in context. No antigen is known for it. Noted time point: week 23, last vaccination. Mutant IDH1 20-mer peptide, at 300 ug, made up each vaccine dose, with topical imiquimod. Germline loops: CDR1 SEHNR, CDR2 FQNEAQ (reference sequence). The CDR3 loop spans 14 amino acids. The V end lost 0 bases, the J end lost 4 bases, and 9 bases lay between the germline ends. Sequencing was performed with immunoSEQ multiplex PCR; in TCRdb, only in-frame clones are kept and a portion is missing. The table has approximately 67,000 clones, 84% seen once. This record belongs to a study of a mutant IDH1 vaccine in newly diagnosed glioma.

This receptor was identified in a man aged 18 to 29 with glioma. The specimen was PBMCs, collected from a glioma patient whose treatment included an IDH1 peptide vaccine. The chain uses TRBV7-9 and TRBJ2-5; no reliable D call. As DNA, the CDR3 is TGTGCCAGCAGCTTAGCTAGCCGGCGAGAGACCCAGTACTTC. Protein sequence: CASSLASRRETQYF.